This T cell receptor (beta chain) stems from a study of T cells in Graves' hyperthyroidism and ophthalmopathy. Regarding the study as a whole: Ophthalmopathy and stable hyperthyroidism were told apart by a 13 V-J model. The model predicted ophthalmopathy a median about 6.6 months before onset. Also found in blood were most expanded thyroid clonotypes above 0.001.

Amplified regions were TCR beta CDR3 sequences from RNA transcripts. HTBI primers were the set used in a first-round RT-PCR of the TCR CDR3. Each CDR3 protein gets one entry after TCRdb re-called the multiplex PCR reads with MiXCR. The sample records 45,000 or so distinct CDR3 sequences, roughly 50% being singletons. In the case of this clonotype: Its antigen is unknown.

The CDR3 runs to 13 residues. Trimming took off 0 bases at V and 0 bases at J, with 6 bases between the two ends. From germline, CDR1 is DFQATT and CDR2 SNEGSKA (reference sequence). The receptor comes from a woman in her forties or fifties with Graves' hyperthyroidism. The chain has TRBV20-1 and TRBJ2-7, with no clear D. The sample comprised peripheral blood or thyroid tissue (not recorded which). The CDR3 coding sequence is TGCAGTGCTAGAGAGCTTTCCTCCTACGAGCAGTACTTC. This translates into CSARELSSYEQYF.